These 14 T cell receptor beta chains were all obtained from the same sample, sequenced in a study of Graves' ophthalmopathy and Graves' hyperthyroidism (dated by TCRdb to about 2018). TCRdb names Illumina HiSeq 2000 as the instrument used. For repertoire sequencing, TCR beta CDR3 regions were amplified from RNA transcripts. The first round of RT-PCR was done with HTBI primers and the Qiagen OneStep RT-PCR kit, and was followed by a second round of multiplex PCR, then size selection and purification. TCRdb took the public reads, trimmed them with fastp at Q25, ran MiXCR for clone calling and kept in-frame beta chains. Records with the same CDR3 protein are collapsed into one entry carrying the most frequent genes and DNA. This sample comprises roughly 500,000 distinct CDR3 sequences, around 15% of them detected only once. 8% to 10% of the sample belongs to the ten largest clones. Sample: blood. Every receptor here comes from a woman between 25 and 40 years old with Graves' ophthalmopathy. Donor details come from another sample of the same person, matched by shared clones.

This clonotype appeared many times. The chain carries TRBV12-5 and TRBJ1-1; tentatively, D is TRBD1 (6 bases). Trimming shortened V by 0 bases and J by 0 bases, and 14 bases separated the two germline ends. The germline V gene encodes CDR1 LGHNT and CDR2 FRNRAP. CDR3 length: 17 residues. CDR3 sequence: CASGLVLGGLMNTEAFF. The CDR3 region has the DNA TGTGCTAGTGGTTTGGTACTGGGGGGCCTGATGAACACTGAAGCTTTCTTT. The whole variable domain, remainder taken from reference TRBV12-5 and TRBJ1-1, is DARVTQTPRHKVTEMGQEVTMRCQPILGHNTVFWYRQTMMQGLELLAYFRNRAPLDDSGMPKDRFSAEMPDATLATLKIQPSEPRDSAVYFCASGLVLGGLMNTEAFFGQGTRLTVV.

The sample holds one count of this clonotype. The chain employs TRBV6-1 and TRBJ1-2; a possible D gene is TRBD1 (5 bases). Germline V gene lookup returns CDR1 MNHNS and CDR2 SASEGT. The CDR3 consists of 14 residues. Trimming pared 0 bases from V and 5 bases from J, leaving 10 bases between. The CDR3 protein is CASSEAGTEYGYTF. CDR3 nucleotides: TGTGCCAGCAGTGAAGCTGGGACTGAGTATGGCTACACCTTC.

This clonotype was counted many times. The chain employs TRBV6-2 or TRBV6-3 and TRBJ2-5; no clear D. V dropped 5 bases and J dropped 5 bases, with 15 bases sitting between them. The CDR3 consists of 14 residues. Germline lookup yields CDR1 MNHEY and CDR2 SVGEGT. The CDR3 region has the DNA TGTGCCAGCAGTGTGACACCTCAGACGGAGACCCAGTACTTC. Translation gives CASSVTPQTETQYF.

This clonotype was picked up many times. V gene TRBV29-1 combines with J gene TRBJ2-7; D unresolved. V gave up 5 bases and J gave up 1 base, with 12 bases separating them. Germline lookup yields CDR1 SQVTM and CDR2 ANQGSEA. The CDR3 extends over 13 amino acids. The CDR3: CSVRHTLSYEQYF. The CDR3 DNA sequence: TGCAGCGTTCGGCATACGCTATCCTACGAGCAGTACTTC.

The chain combines TRBV11-3 with TRBJ1-3; no clear D. The germline V gene encodes CDR1 SGHNT and CDR2 YENEEA. The CDR3 totals 14 residues. The V and J ends lost 1 base and 5 bases respectively, with 9 bases between them. The CDR3 reads CASSLAPARNTIYF. CDR3 nucleotide sequence: TGTGCCAGCAGCTTAGCCCCTGCTAGAAACACCATATATTTT.

Points on this clonotype: A much larger clone differs by one base, so this may be a read error. The rearrangement uses TRBV7-9 and TRBJ2-7, with D maybe TRBD2 (6 bases). The CDR3 has 15 amino acids. The germline gives CDR1 SEHNR, CDR2 FQNEAQ (reference sequence). V was trimmed by 3 bases and J by 3 bases, leaving 15 bases between them. CDR3 in amino acids: CASSFAETRSYEQYF. CDR3 sequence (DNA): TGTGCCAGCAGCTTCGCCGAGACTAGAAGCTACGAGCAGTACTTC. Variable domain in full (rest from reference TRBV7-9 and TRBJ2-7): DTGVSQNPRHKITKRGQNVTFRCDPISEHNRLYWYRQTLGQGPEFLTYFQNEAQLEKSRLLSDRFSAERPKGSFSTLEIQRTEQGDSAMYLCASSFAETRSYEQYFGPGTRLTVT.

The chain employs TRBV4-1 and TRBJ1-5; 8 bases fit TRBD1. The CDR3 has 14 residues. Germline V gene sequence: CDR1 MGHRA, CDR2 YSYEKL. After removal of 3 bases from V and 9 bases from J, the junction contained 7 bases not matched to a gene. The CDR3 bases are TGCGCCAGCAGCCAGGAACAGGGGGATTGGCCCCAGCATTTT. Translation gives CASSQEQGDWPQHF.

This clonotype was counted many times. The rearrangement joins TRBV7-2 to TRBJ2-7; TRBD1 matches at 8 bases. The V gene's germline CDR1 is SGHTA and CDR2 FQGNSA. The trim removed 1 base at V and 4 bases at J, leaving 9 bases unmatched. This CDR3 region has 16 residues. This CDR3 reads CASSLGWTGSRYEQYF. The DNA of the CDR3 is TGTGCCAGCAGCTTAGGCTGGACAGGGTCTCGATACGAGCAGTACTTC.

This clonotype was picked up many times. The chain employs TRBV6-1 and TRBJ1-1, with D perhaps matching TRBD1 (6 bases). Looked up from germline, CDR1 is MNHNS and CDR2 is SASEGT. V was clipped by 7 bases and J by 1 base, with 10 bases between them. This CDR3 region has 13 residues. The CDR3, as DNA: TGTGCCAGCACCCGGGACAAGAACACTGAAGCTTTCTTT. Translating it yields CASTRDKNTEAFF.

This clonotype was seen at least ten times. The chain has TRBV2 and TRBJ2-7, with D perhaps TRBD2 (5 bases). CDR3 length: 12 amino acids. The germline gives CDR1 SNHLY, CDR2 FYNNEI. The V gene lost 3 bases and the J gene lost 4 bases, with 7 bases spanning the gap. CDR3 coding DNA: TGTGCCAGCAGTGAGGGAGTTTACGAGCAGTACTTC. Translating it yields CASSEGVYEQYF.

There are a few counts of this clonotype. The rearrangement links TRBV30 to TRBJ1-1; D gene uncertain. The CDR3 consists of 14 residues. CDR1 GTSNPN and CDR2 SVGIG come from the germline V gene (reference sequence). V lost 0 bases and J 1 base, leaving 9 bases between the germline ends. CDR3 residues: CAWSVSLENTEAFF. The DNA of the CDR3 is TGTGCCTGGAGTGTGTCGCTAGAGAACACTGAAGCTTTCTTT.

In its sample, this clonotype was seen many times. The chain recombines TRBV6-1 with TRBJ1-1; 7 bases are a match to TRBD1. The junction had 9 bases not matched to a gene; V was cut back by 6 bases and J by 5 bases. The germline V gene encodes CDR1 MNHNS and CDR2 SASEGT. There are 14 residues in the CDR3. The CDR3 DNA reads TGTGCCAGCAGCCCGACAGGGCTGAGGACTGAAGCTTTCTTT. This encodes CASSPTGLRTEAFF.

CDR3 region: CASSELRGENNSPLHF. CDR3 coding DNA: TGTGCCAGCAGTGAATTAAGGGGGGAAAATAATTCACCCCTCCACTTT. The J gene is TRBJ1-6, the V gene TRBV2; D may be TRBD1 (6 bases). This CDR3 has 16 amino acids. Looked up from germline, CDR1 is SNHLY and CDR2 is FYNNEI. V was cut by 2 bases and J by 5 bases, with 13 bases left in between.

This clonotype was seen more than once but under ten times. This rearrangement joins TRBV6-5 to TRBJ2-7; TRBD2 aligns across 7 bases. The CDR3 loop spans 15 amino acids. J was trimmed by 3 bases and V by 0 bases; bases with no gene match: 5. Germline assignment: CDR1 MNHEY and CDR2 SVGAGI. DNA for the CDR3: TGTGCCAGCAGTTACTCAGGCGGGGAGGGCTACGAGCAGTACTTC. Translating it yields CASSYSGGEGYEQYF.